Listed below are T cell receptor beta chains from one sample, sequenced in a study of CD8 T cells in ankylosing spondylitis. TCRdb used MiXCR to reprocess the 5' RACE reads, holding one entry per CDR3 protein. The sample has under 950,000 distinct CDR3 sequences; under 20% are singletons. Sequenced: blood, either unsorted or a sorted T cell fraction (not recorded which). The receptors come from a male donor with ankylosing spondylitis. The CDR3 runs from the conserved cysteine through the conserved F or W. D genes are given only for firm matches. Part of the rows lack a size; the others show once, few, many or a class for expanded clones.

TRBV11-1	TRBJ2-2	NA	TRBD2	TGTGCCAGCAGCCCAACCGGGACTAGCGGGAGGTCCGTTGCCGGGGAGCTGTTTTTT	CASSPTGTSGRSVAGELFF
TRBV29-1	TRBJ2-6	NA	NA	TGCAGCGTTGGGTCTAGCAACGTCCTGACTTTC	CSVGSSNVLTF
TRBV5-1	TRBJ1-1	few	TRBD1	TGCGCCAGCAGCTCATATTCAGGGGGCACTGAAGCTTTCTTT	CASSSYSGGTEAFF
TRBV7-6	TRBJ1-6	NA	TRBD1	TGTGCCAGCAGCCCCTGGCCCGGACAGGGCAGTTCACCCCTCCACTTT	CASSPWPGQGSSPLHF
TRBV5-6	TRBJ1-1	few	NA	TGTGCCAGCAGTCGCTCGGGGGTGTCCCTGAACACTGAAGCTTTCTTT	CASSRSGVSLNTEAFF
TRBV12-3/TRBV12-4	TRBJ2-1	NA	TRBD2	TGTACCAGCAGTTTTAGCTCTCCCCTATCCGGGAGGAACAATGAGCAGTTCTTC	CTSSFSSPLSGRNNEQFF
TRBV2	TRBJ2-1	NA	NA	TGTGCCAGCAGTGAAGCCTGGGGGAGCGGGCAGTTCTTC	CASSEAWGSGQFF
TRBV9	TRBJ2-5	NA	NA	TGTGCCAGCAGCGCTGGGTCGAGCGTCCAAGAGACCCAGTACTTC	CASSAGSSVQETQYF
TRBV9	TRBJ2-3	few	NA	TGTGCCAGCAGCGTAGGGAGCGGACTAAGCACAGATACGCAGTATTTT	CASSVGSGLSTDTQYF
TRBV18	TRBJ1-5	few	NA	TGTGCCAGCTCACAGGGCCCGAATGGTCAGCCCCAGCATTTT	CASSQGPNGQPQHF
TRBV12-3/TRBV12-4	TRBJ1-5	NA	NA	TGTGCCACCTCCCCCGGGGGTGCGGGTCAGCCCCAGCATTTT	CATSPGGAGQPQHF
TRBV12-3/TRBV12-4	TRBJ1-2	few	NA	TGTGCCAGCAGTCGGGACTACCCCTACTATGGCTACACCTTC	CASSRDYPYYGYTF
TRBV4-2	TRBJ1-2	few	NA	TGTGCCAGCAGCCAAGTTAGTGGACGGTCGAAAAACTATGGCTACACCTTC	CASSQVSGRSKNYGYTF
TRBV9	TRBJ2-1	few	TRBD1	TGTGCCAGCAGCCTACAGGGGTCTCGCTCCTACAATGAGCAGTTCTTC	CASSLQGSRSYNEQFF
TRBV5-6	TRBJ1-6	few	NA	TGTGCCAGCGGCAGGGTTCTAAGCTCCTATAATTCACCCCTCCACTTT	CASGRVLSSYNSPLHF
TRBV6-1	TRBJ2-1	NA	TRBD1	TGTGCCAGCATCACCGGGACAGGGGGCTTCTATGAGCAGTTCTTC	CASITGTGGFYEQFF
TRBV5-1	TRBJ2-1	NA	NA	TGCGCCAGCAGCTTGGGGTGGAATTCCTACAATGAGCAGTTCTTC	CASSLGWNSYNEQFF
TRBV29-1	TRBJ1-4	NA	TRBD1	TGCAGCGCCCCCGTACCGGGACAGGCAGATGAAAAACTGTTTTTT	CSAPVPGQADEKLFF
TRBV4-2	TRBJ1-1	few	NA	TGTGCCAGCAGCCAAGGGGCTAACAGCCTGCCCACTGAAGCTTTCTTT	CASSQGANSLPTEAFF
TRBV27	TRBJ1-2	NA	NA	TGTGCCACCTCAAGGCAGGGTGACTATGGCTACACCTTC	CATSRQGDYGYTF
TRBV13	TRBJ1-2	many	NA	TGTGCCACCGAGCCGGAACTCGATGGCTACACCTTC	CATEPELDGYTF
TRBV28	TRBJ2-1	NA	NA	TGTGCCAGATTCCCAGGGGCCCGGGATTACAATGAGCAGTTCTTC	CARFPGARDYNEQFF
TRBV12-3/TRBV12-4	TRBJ2-3	few	NA	TGTGCCAGCAGTTTGATCTCCCAATCATACACAGATACGCAGTATTTT	CASSLISQSYTDTQYF
TRBV7-9	TRBJ1-1	few	NA	TGTGCCAGCAGCTTAAAAGGCGACGGCGGGCGGACTGAAGCTTTCTTT	CASSLKGDGGRTEAFF
TRBV4-1	TRBJ1-5	many	NA	TGCGCCAGCAGCCAAACCGAACAGGGACGCAATCAGCCCCAGCATTTT	CASSQTEQGRNQPQHF
TRBV10-2	TRBJ1-1	NA	TRBD1	TGCGCCAGCAGTGAGTTTTACAGGGGGAATCGGGAGAACACTGAAGCTTTCTTT	CASSEFYRGNRENTEAFF
TRBV20-1	TRBJ2-7	NA	NA	TGCAGTGCTAGAGATCTCGGACAGAGCCTCTCCTACGAGCAGTACTTC	CSARDLGQSLSYEQYF
TRBV20-1	TRBJ1-2	few	NA	TGCAGTGCTAGAGCTGAGGGCCCTTGGAATGGCTACACCTTC	CSARAEGPWNGYTF
TRBV7-9	TRBJ2-1	NA	NA	TGTGCCAGCAGCTTAGATGCGGGGACTGAGCAGTTCTTC	CASSLDAGTEQFF
TRBV11-2	TRBJ1-1	NA	NA	TGTGCCAGCTTAAGGTCGGGACTGAACACTGAAGCTTTCTTT	CASLRSGLNTEAFF
TRBV29-1	TRBJ1-5	NA	NA	TGCAGCGTGGAGGGGAGGGGTGATCAGCCCCAGCATTTT	CSVEGRGDQPQHF
TRBV6-2/TRBV6-3	TRBJ1-5	NA	TRBD1	TGTGCCAGCACCCTAGGGTCCACAGGGGGCAATCAGCCCCAGCATTTT	CASTLGSTGGNQPQHF
TRBV11-2	TRBJ2-2	few	TRBD2	TGTGCCAGCATACCGACTAGCGGGGGGGCCGGGGAGCTGTTTTTT	CASIPTSGGAGELFF
TRBV5-5	TRBJ2-1	NA	TRBD2	TGTGCCAGCAGCTTGGAGGGACTAGCGCAGAGCTCCTACAATGAGCAGTTCTTC	CASSLEGLAQSSYNEQFF
TRBV4-1	TRBJ2-7	NA	TRBD1	TGCGCCAGCAGCGAAACAGGGGCCTCGAACTCCTACGAGCAGTACTTC	CASSETGASNSYEQYF
TRBV18	TRBJ2-3	NA	NA	TGTGCCAGCTCACCGTGGCCGGATGGGGATACGCAGTATTTT	CASSPWPDGDTQYF
TRBV5-6	TRBJ2-7	NA	NA	TGTGCCAGCAGCTTTAGGACGCCCTCGGCCTACGAGCAGTACTTC	CASSFRTPSAYEQYF
TRBV20-1	TRBJ1-6	few	NA	TGCAGTGCTAGAGTCAGGACGGCTTCACCCCTCCACTTT	CSARVRTASPLHF
TRBV25-1	TRBJ1-6	many	NA	TGTGCCAGCAGTGAGGCCCGAGTCAATTCACCCCTCCACTTT	CASSEARVNSPLHF
TRBV4-1	TRBJ2-7	NA	TRBD2	TGCGCCAGCAGCCAAGATTCCAGCGGGAGCTACGAGCAGTACTTC	CASSQDSSGSYEQYF
TRBV18	TRBJ2-2	few	TRBD1	TGTGCCAGCTCACCACGTTACAGGGGAAAGGTGGACACCGGGGAGCTGTTTTTT	CASSPRYRGKVDTGELFF
TRBV2	TRBJ2-6	NA	TRBD2	TGTGCCAGCAGTGAACTCCTAGCGGGAGGGTTTGGGGCCAACGTCCTGACTTTC	CASSELLAGGFGANVLTF
TRBV20-1	TRBJ2-5	few	TRBD2	TGCAGTGCTAGGACTAGCGGGAGTGCACAAGAGACCCAGTACTTC	CSARTSGSAQETQYF
TRBV9	TRBJ2-1	few	NA	TGTGCCAGCAGCGGACTCTCAGAATCCTACAATGAGCAGTTCTTC	CASSGLSESYNEQFF
TRBV4-3	TRBJ2-4	few	NA	TGCGCCAGCAGCCAAGATTGGAGGGTAGCCAAAAACATTCAGTACTTC	CASSQDWRVAKNIQYF
TRBV4-1	TRBJ2-7	NA	TRBD1	TGCGCCAGCAGCCAAGAAGGGGGCTCCTGGGACGAGCAGTACTTC	CASSQEGGSWDEQYF
TRBV20-1	TRBJ2-5	NA	TRBD2	TGCAGTGCTCCCGCGGGACTAGGCGAAGAGACCCAGTACTTC	CSAPAGLGEETQYF
TRBV14	TRBJ1-3	few	TRBD1	TGTGCCAGCAGCCAAGCCGGGACAGGCGTCGCCATATATTTT	CASSQAGTGVAIYF
TRBV20-1	TRBJ1-1	many	NA	TGCAGTGCCCCTTCAGGGAAGTGGGAAGCTTTCTTT	CSAPSGKWEAFF
TRBV27	TRBJ1-1	NA	NA	TGTGCCAGCAGTTTATTTGGGTCCTGGAACACTGAAGCTTTCTTT	CASSLFGSWNTEAFF
TRBV27	TRBJ2-7	few	NA	TGTGCCAGCAGTATGAACGAAGCCTACGAGCAGTACTTC	CASSMNEAYEQYF
TRBV24-1	TRBJ2-2	NA	NA	TGTGCCACCAGTGGGGAGGTTCCCACCGGGGAGCTGTTTTTT	CATSGEVPTGELFF
TRBV9	TRBJ2-2	few	NA	TGTGCCAGCAGCCCCCGCTCAGGAGACACCGGGGAGCTGTTTTTT	CASSPRSGDTGELFF
TRBV2	TRBJ2-3	NA	NA	TGTACCAGCTGTTCCCTGGCCATAGGCAGAGCTAGCACAGATACGCAGTATTTT	CTSCSLAIGRASTDTQYF
TRBV6-5	TRBJ2-7	NA	TRBD1	TGTGCCAGCAGTAACCCCGGGACAGGGCCTTTCGAGCAGTACTTC	CASSNPGTGPFEQYF
TRBV20-1	TRBJ2-1	few	TRBD1	TGCAGTGCTAGAGATCCAGGACAGGGGGCTGCCAATGAGCAGTTCTTC	CSARDPGQGAANEQFF
TRBV6-1	TRBJ2-3	NA	TRBD2	TGTGCCAGCGGCCAGCCGGGACTAGCGGGAGATACGCAGTATTTT	CASGQPGLAGDTQYF
TRBV7-3	TRBJ2-2	NA	NA	TGTGCCAGCAGCCCCCGCGGACAGTCCGGGGAGCTGTTTTTT	CASSPRGQSGELFF
TRBV9	TRBJ2-1	few	NA	TGTGCCAGCGACCCAGGTCCACTCTACAATGAGCAGTTCTTC	CASDPGPLYNEQFF